A single sample is the source of the 30 T cell receptor beta chains below, sequenced in a study of cytomegalovirus exposure and HLA in healthy donors. Primers for the PCR totalled 60 Vbeta and 13 Jbeta. Assay used: immunoSEQ multiplex PCR; TCRdb lists only in-frame clones, some missing. Among over 55,000 clones listed, roughly four fifths were seen once. The sequencing input was PBMCs. The receptor source for this set is a middle-aged man in good health and CMV-seronegative.

Turning to this clone: Other nucleotide sequences in the sample specify the same CDR3. V usage is TRBV18 and J usage is TRBJ1-1, with a tentative D call TRBD1 (5 bases). This CDR3 contains 14 residues. With 3 bases removed from V and 1 base from J, the gap between germline ends came to 9 bases. Germline V lookup: CDR1 KGHSH, CDR2 LQKENI. The CDR3 reads CASSPRTGNTEAFF. CDR3 DNA: TGTGCCAGCTCACCCAGAACAGGGAACACTGAAGCTTTCTTT. The full variable domain, with the rest looked up from reference TRBV18 and TRBJ1-1, is NAGVMQNPRHLVRRRGQEARLRCSPMKGHSHVYWYRQLPEEGLKFMVYLQKENIIDESGMPKERFSAEFPKEGPSILRIQQVVRGDSAAYFCASSPRTGNTEAFFGQGTRLTVV.

The chain's CDR3 is CASSSRGASETQYF. In nucleotides, the CDR3 is TGTGCCAGCAGCTCACGTGGGGCTTCTGAGACCCAGTACTTC. The chain employs TRBV5-4 and TRBJ2-5, with a possible D match to TRBD1 (5 bases). The CDR3 totals 14 residues. The germline V gene encodes CDR1 SGHNT and CDR2 YYREEE (reference sequence). V was pared by 3 bases and J by 5 bases, with 14 bases between.

This clone was observed once. The chain has TRBV2 and TRBJ1-6; 7 bases line up with TRBD1. CDR1 SNHLY and CDR2 FYNNEI come from the germline V gene. The CDR3 consists of 15 residues. The trim removed 5 bases at V and 9 bases at J, leaving 10 bases unmatched. The CDR3 nucleotides are TGTGCCAGCAGTCCCGCCACAGGGGAAGGTTCACCCCTCCACTTT. This sequence encodes CASSPATGEGSPLHF.

The rearrangement links TRBV5-1 to TRBJ2-6, with 8 bases matching TRBD2. Germline-derived CDR1 and CDR2 are SGHRS and YFSETQ. J was trimmed by 0 bases and V by 6 bases; bases with no gene match: 5. This CDR3 contains 16 residues. DNA of the CDR3: TGCGCCAGCACGGGAGGGGGGAGCTCTGGGGCCAACGTCCTGACTTTC. Amino acids: CASTGGGSSGANVLTF.

CDR3 amino acids: CASSYRPGGGSPLHF. In DNA form, the CDR3 reads TGTGCCAGCAGTTACAGACCGGGAGGTGGTTCACCCCTCCACTTT. J is TRBJ1-6 and V is TRBV6-6; D uncertain. V was pared by 2 bases and J by 9 bases, with 14 bases between. CDR3 length equals 15 residues. Germline V CDR1 and CDR2: MNHNY, SVGAGI (reference sequence).

The V and J genes are TRBV4-1 and TRBJ1-5; unclear D gene. Trimming cost V 6 bases and J 2 bases, with 5 bases left between them. Germline-derived CDR1 and CDR2 are MGHRA and YSYEKL. This CDR3 spans 12 amino acids. CDR3 sequence (DNA): TGCGCCAGCAGTAATGGCAATCAGCCCCAGCATTTT. Residues: CASSNGNQPQHF.

The chain joins TRBV5-4 to TRBJ1-6; D is perhaps TRBD1 (6 bases). The germline gives CDR1 SGHNT, CDR2 YYREEE (reference sequence). The CDR3 sequence is 16 residues long. The V gene lost 2 bases and the J gene lost 10 bases, with 19 bases spanning the gap. The DNA of the CDR3 is TGTGCCAGCAGCTTACAGGGTCTGGGGATATTCTCACCCCTCCACTTT. As protein: CASSLQGLGIFSPLHF.

J is TRBJ2-1 and V is TRBV29-1, with 7 bases lining up with TRBD2. Germline assignment: CDR1 SQVTM and CDR2 ANQGSEA. The CDR3 extends over 15 amino acids. The V segment lost 6 bases and the J segment 4 bases; nucleotides outside the gene matches: 12. CDR3 coding DNA: TGCAGCGTCTACAGCATGGGGGGGGGATACAATGAGCAGTTCTTC. This encodes CSVYSMGGGYNEQFF.

This chain uses TRBV10-3 with TRBJ2-3, with D maybe TRBD1 (5 bases). The CDR3 length is 17 residues. Germline V gene data show CDR1 as ENHRY and CDR2 as SYGVKD. Trimming took 8 bases from V and 2 from J, leaving 23 bases between them. CDR3 in DNA: TGTGCCATCGGGGCGATCACGCCCGAACTATTCACAGATACGCAGTATTTT. Residues: CAIGAITPELFTDTQYF.

This clone showed up just once. The J gene is TRBJ2-3, the V gene TRBV11-3, with 8 bases matching TRBD2. The CDR3 consists of 17 residues. In germline, CDR1 is SGHNT, CDR2 YENEEA. V lost 5 bases and J lost 0; bases outside the gene matches: 10. The CDR3 spells CASSRRGRGGSTDTQYF. CDR3 in DNA: TGTGCCAGCAGCCGAAGGGGTCGGGGGGGAAGCACAGATACGCAGTATTTT.

The rearrangement links TRBV6-4 to TRBJ2-3, with D perhaps TRBD2 (7 bases). Germline lookup yields CDR1 MRHNA and CDR2 SNTAGT. There are 16 residues in the CDR3. The ends were cut back, 0 bases at V and 4 bases at J, with 14 bases in the middle. The chain's CDR3 is CASSDSAGAAPDTQYF. The CDR3 coding sequence is TGTGCCAGCAGTGACTCGGCGGGGGCCGCACCAGATACGCAGTATTTT.

The V call is TRBV6-5, the J call TRBJ2-3; no definite D call. Germline-derived CDR1 and CDR2 are MNHEY and SVGAGI. The CDR3 runs 15 residues. Trimming took off 7 bases at V and 0 bases at J, with 14 bases between the two ends. The CDR3 spells CASNQRLTSTDTQYF. CDR3 bases: TGTGCCAGCAACCAACGACTGACGAGCACAGATACGCAGTATTTT.

J is TRBJ1-6 and V is TRBV5-4, with TRBD1 matching 8 bases. V shed 3 bases and J 11 bases; nucleotides not matched to a gene: 10. Germline assignment: CDR1 SGHNT and CDR2 YYREEE (reference sequence). The CDR3 has 15 amino acids. CDR3 sequence (DNA): TGTGCCAGCAGCTCCATGACAGGGGAGATGGCACCCCTCCACTTT. Encoded protein: CASSSMTGEMAPLHF.

The J gene is TRBJ1-1, the V gene TRBV19; no reliable D call. The germline V gene encodes CDR1 LNHDA and CDR2 SQIVND (reference sequence). The CDR3 is 14 residues long. V dropped 5 bases and J dropped 0 bases, with 10 bases sitting between them. The CDR3 nucleotides are TGTGCCAGTAGTCCAACAACAGTGAACACTGAAGCTTTCTTT. The encoded protein is CASSPTTVNTEAFF.

The V call is TRBV6-1, the J call TRBJ2-2; D is perhaps TRBD2 (6 bases). Germline V lookup: CDR1 MNHNS, CDR2 SASEGT. CDR3 length: 13 amino acids. Trimming stripped 8 bases from V and 1 base from J, with 8 bases between. CDR3 coding DNA: TGTGCCAGCGGACTACAGAACACCGGGGAGCTGTTTTTT. Translation gives CASGLQNTGELFF.

This rearrangement joins TRBV11-2 to TRBJ2-3; D call uncertain. Trimming left V 3 bases short and J 0 bases short, with 10 bases between. Looked up from germline, CDR1 is SGHAT and CDR2 is FQNNGV. The CDR3 length is 15 residues. This CDR3 reads CASSFRAPSTDTQYF. Here the CDR3 DNA reads TGTGCCAGCAGCTTTCGAGCCCCTAGCACAGATACGCAGTATTTT.

The rearrangement uses TRBV18 and TRBJ2-2, with 9 bases that match TRBD1. Looked up from germline, CDR1 is KGHSH and CDR2 is LQKENI. The trim removed 3 bases at V and 6 bases at J, leaving 8 bases unmatched. The CDR3 extends over 16 amino acids. CDR3 DNA: TGTGCCAGCTCACCTCCGGGACAGGGTGCGGCCGGGGAGCTGTTTTTT. Amino acids: CASSPPGQGAAGELFF. The variable domain in full, completed from reference TRBV18 and TRBJ2-2, reads NAGVMQNPRHLVRRRGQEARLRCSPMKGHSHVYWYRQLPEEGLKFMVYLQKENIIDESGMPKERFSAEFPKEGPSILRIQQVVRGDSAAYFCASSPPGQGAAGELFFGEGSRLTVL.

The chain links TRBV4-3 to TRBJ2-1; tentatively, D is TRBD1 (6 bases). Germline V gene sequence: CDR1 LGHNA, CDR2 YSLEER. This CDR3 has 19 amino acids. V gave up 0 bases and J gave up 3 bases, with 21 bases separating them. DNA of the CDR3: TGCGCCAGCAGCCAAGAACGGCGTGGGGAGACAGGCCTCTACAATGAGCAGTTCTTC. It codes for CASSQERRGETGLYNEQFF.

A note on this clone: The identical CDR3 is also encoded by other nucleotide sequences in the sample. This chain links TRBV11-3 with TRBJ2-7; unclear D gene. The CDR3 runs to 12 residues. Germline V gene sequence: CDR1 SGHNT, CDR2 YENEEA. Trimming shortened V by 0 bases and J by 3 bases, and 3 bases separated the two germline ends. The CDR3 nucleotides read TGTGCCAGCAGCTTAGACCGCTACGAGCAGTACTTC. Residues: CASSLDRYEQYF.

This clone is classed as large (0.1 to 1%). This CDR3 reads CASSFLGRADEAFF. In DNA form, the CDR3 reads TGTGCCAGCAGCTTTCTGGGCAGGGCGGATGAAGCTTTCTTT. The V call is TRBV7-9, the J call TRBJ1-1; weak D call: TRBD1 (5 bases). The V end was cut by 3 bases, the J end by 7 bases, with 15 bases between. Germline V gene lookup returns CDR1 SEHNR and CDR2 FQNEAQ (reference sequence). The CDR3 is 14 residues long.

This clone was counted between two and nine times. The chain has TRBV2 and TRBJ1-3; weak D call: TRBD1 (6 bases). Germline values: CDR1 SNHLY, CDR2 FYNNEI. V shed 2 bases and J shed 0 bases, with 11 bases lying between them. This CDR3 has 16 residues. The CDR3 loop reads CASSELRGNSGNTIYF. The CDR3 region has the DNA TGTGCCAGCAGTGAACTCAGGGGAAACTCTGGAAACACCATATATTTT. Supplemented by reference TRBV2 and TRBJ1-3, the full variable domain reads EPEVTQTPSHQVTQMGQEVILRCVPISNHLYFYWYRQILGQKVEFLVSFYNNEISEKSEIFDDQFSVERPDGSNFTLKIRSTKLEDSAMYFCASSELRGNSGNTIYFGEGSWLTVV.

In this sample, this clone turned up many times. V usage is TRBV27 and J usage is TRBJ2-6; no firm D call. The germline CDR1 and CDR2 sequences are MNHEY and SMNVEV (reference sequence). The CDR3 totals 15 residues. The ends were cut back, 2 bases at V and 0 bases at J, with 5 bases in the middle. CDR3 loop: CASSLVSSGANVLTF. The CDR3 DNA sequence: TGTGCCAGCAGTTTAGTCAGCTCTGGGGCCAACGTCCTGACTTTC.

This clone was seen a handful of times. V gene TRBV13 combines with J gene TRBJ2-6, with a tentative D call TRBD2 (5 bases). There are 16 residues in the CDR3. Germline CDR1 and CDR2: PRHDT and FYEKMQ (reference sequence). Trimming took off 3 bases at V and 1 base at J, with 10 bases between the two ends. CDR3 amino acids: CASSFRIASGANVLTF. The CDR3 region has the DNA TGTGCCAGCAGCTTCAGGATAGCGTCTGGGGCCAACGTCCTGACTTTC.

This clone was observed a single time. The chain recombines TRBV9 with TRBJ2-1; possible D gene TRBD2, 6 bases. Trimming removed 2 bases from V and 3 bases from J, with 15 bases in between. The length of the CDR3 is 16 residues. Germline V gene data show CDR1 as SGDLS and CDR2 as YYNGEE. Written as DNA, the CDR3 is TGTGCCAGCAGCGTGATGGGGACTTTGGGCTACAATGAGCAGTTCTTC. This encodes CASSVMGTLGYNEQFF.

V usage is TRBV6-5 and J usage is TRBJ2-7, with TRBD1 matching over 8 bases. The CDR3 extends over 13 amino acids. Germline V gene lookup returns CDR1 MNHEY and CDR2 SVGAGI. V was clipped by 6 bases and J by 5 bases; unmatched bases: 6. The CDR3 protein is CASRRGTGDEQYF. As DNA, the CDR3 is TGTGCCAGCAGAAGAGGGACAGGCGACGAGCAGTACTTC.

The chain has TRBV19 and TRBJ1-5, with 8 bases that match TRBD1. This CDR3 comprises 16 residues. The germline gives CDR1 LNHDA, CDR2 SQIVND (reference sequence). V was pared by 1 base and J by 1 base, with 3 bases of the junction left unmatched. The CDR3 nucleotides are TGTGCCAGTAGTATAGGTGACAGGGGAAGCAATCAGCCCCAGCATTTT. It encodes CASSIGDRGSNQPQHF.

This clone has a single count. The V call is TRBV4-1, the J call TRBJ2-3; TRBD2 agrees at 8 bases. The V gene's germline CDR1 is MGHRA and CDR2 YSYEKL. Trimming at V came to 0 bases and at J to 2 bases, leaving 4 bases not matched to a gene. This CDR3 is 16 amino acids long. CDR3 in amino acids: CASSQDLGLATDTQYF. CDR3 sequence (DNA): TGCGCCAGCAGCCAAGATCTTGGACTAGCCACAGATACGCAGTATTTT.

The rearrangement links TRBV11-3 to TRBJ2-1, with 9 bases fitting TRBD1. The germline gives CDR1 SGHNT, CDR2 YENEEA. The junction had 9 bases not matched to a gene; V was cut back by 4 bases and J by 2 bases. The CDR3 length is 17 residues. CDR3 amino acids: CASSSAFRDRAYNEQFF. CDR3 in DNA: TGTGCCAGCAGCTCAGCTTTCCGGGACAGGGCCTACAATGAGCAGTTCTTC.

CDR3: CASSLDRGPTDTQYF. Written as DNA, the CDR3 is TGTGCCAGCAGTCTTGACAGGGGGCCCACAGATACGCAGTATTTT. This rearrangement joins TRBV7-9 to TRBJ2-3; 10 positions agree with TRBD1. Germline V CDR1 and CDR2: SEHNR, FQNEAQ (reference sequence). CDR3 length equals 15 residues. V shed 6 bases, J shed 2 bases, and the junction held 5 bases outside the gene matches. Drawing the rest from reference TRBV7-9 and TRBJ2-3, the complete variable domain is DTGVSQNPRHKITKRGQNVTFRCDPISEHNRLYWYRQTLGQGPEFLTYFQNEAQLEKSRLLSDRFSAERPKGSFSTLEIQRTEQGDSAMYLCASSLDRGPTDTQYFGPGTRLTVL.

V usage is TRBV7-8 and J usage is TRBJ1-5, with no clear D. The CDR3 runs 13 residues. Trimming removed 3 bases from V and 4 bases from J, with 7 bases in between. CDR1 is SGHVS and CDR2 is FQNEAQ in the germline V gene. The CDR3 loop is CASSFRENQPQHF. CDR3 sequence (DNA): TGTGCCAGCAGCTTTCGAGAGAATCAGCCCCAGCATTTT.